These 11 T cell receptor beta chains were sequenced from one sample in a study of cytomegalovirus exposure and HLA in healthy donors. PCR used 60 Vbeta primers and 13 Jbeta primers. Some clones are missing from TCRdb's copy, which holds only in-frame ones; the method was immunoSEQ multiplex PCR. This sample has about 87,000 clones; about four fifths occur once, and the top ten carry approximately 3.6%. Specimen: PBMCs. The receptors come from a woman in her thirties or forties in good health and CMV-seronegative.

Only a few counts were recorded for this clone. The germline gene is not matched at one end of the junction; a read error may be the cause. The V call is TRBV7-7, the J call TRBJ1-1, with TRBD1 matching over 8 bases. The germline V gene encodes CDR1 SSHAT and CDR2 FNYEAQ (reference sequence). The CDR3 totals 16 residues. The CDR3 loop is CASNKSRTGLITEAFF. The CDR3 region has the DNA TGTGCTAGCAACAAAAGCCGGACAGGGTTAATCACTGAAGCTTTCTTT.

The chain is built from TRBV19 and TRBJ2-1; the match to TRBD2 covers 11 bases. This CDR3 has 15 residues. CDR1 LNHDA and CDR2 SQIVND come from the germline V gene (reference sequence). Trimming removed 3 bases from V and 7 bases from J; junction bases left unmatched: 5. In DNA form, the CDR3 reads TGTGCCAGTAGTATCTCCGCTAGCGGGAGGAATGAGCAGTTCTTC. Protein sequence: CASSISASGRNEQFF.

V is TRBV30 and J is TRBJ2-5, with D possibly being TRBD1 (5 bases). Deletions cut 0 bases from V and 4 bases from J, with 9 bases between. This CDR3 spans 13 amino acids. CDR1 is GTSNPN and CDR2 is SVGIG in the germline V gene (reference sequence). CDR3 sequence (DNA): TGTGCCTGGAGTGTAGACAGTACAGAGACCCAGTACTTC. Encoded protein: CAWSVDSTETQYF.

This chain connects TRBV15 to TRBJ2-2; TRBD2 is a possible D gene (6 bases). The germline CDR1 and CDR2 sequences are LNHNV and YYDKDF (reference sequence). Trimming stripped 4 bases from V and 6 bases from J, with 18 bases between. CDR3 length: 16 residues. CDR3 loop: CATSTARWGESGELFF. CDR3 coding DNA: TGTGCCACCAGCACTGCCCGATGGGGGGAGTCCGGGGAGCTGTTTTTT.

The chain employs TRBV19 and TRBJ1-1; TRBD1 is a possible D gene (6 bases). The germline V gene encodes CDR1 LNHDA and CDR2 SQIVND (reference sequence). With 2 bases removed from V and 10 bases from J, the gap between germline ends came to 11 bases. The CDR3 is 12 residues long. CDR3: CASSIKGDRAFF. The CDR3 nucleotides read TGTGCCAGTAGTATAAAGGGGGATAGAGCTTTCTTT. Combining the CDR3 with reference TRBV19 and TRBJ1-1 gives the whole variable domain DGGITQSPKYLFRKEGQNVTLSCEQNLNHDAMYWYRQDPGQGLRLIYYSQIVNDFQKGDIAEGYSVSREKKESFPLTVTSAQKNPTAFYLCASSIKGDRAFFGQGTRLTVV.

The chain has TRBV10-3 and TRBJ2-7, with a tentative D call TRBD1 (5 bases). The germline gives CDR1 ENHRY, CDR2 SYGVKD. The V gene lost 2 bases and the J gene lost 2 bases, with 13 bases spanning the gap. The length of the CDR3 is 15 residues. CDR3 DNA: TGTGCCATCAGTGAGGACAGTAACAGTCCCTACGAGCAGTACTTC. This gives the protein CAISEDSNSPYEQYF.

The chain employs TRBV19 and TRBJ2-7; weak D call: TRBD2 (7 bases). The CDR3 consists of 14 residues. V was shortened by 9 bases and J by 0 bases, with 15 bases between the two germline ends. The germline V gene encodes CDR1 LNHDA and CDR2 SQIVND (reference sequence). CDR3 sequence: CASTYGGHSYEQYF. In DNA, the CDR3 is TGTGCCAGCACATACGGGGGGCACTCCTACGAGCAGTACTTC.

V usage is TRBV27 and J usage is TRBJ2-3; 8 bases fit TRBD2. Germline V CDR1 and CDR2: MNHEY, SMNVEV (reference sequence). The CDR3 has 15 residues. The ends lost 5 bases at V and 4 bases at J; junction bases unmatched: 8. In DNA form, the CDR3 reads TGTGCCAGCAGTCCGCGGGGGGCCCTCTCAGATACGCAGTATTTT. This encodes CASSPRGALSDTQYF.

The chain has TRBV23-1 and TRBJ1-2, with TRBD1 identical over 8 bases. TRBV23-1 is placed among ORFs of uncertain function. Trimming removed 3 bases from V and 3 bases from J; junction bases left unmatched: 6. The CDR3 extends over 15 amino acids. The CDR3 nucleotides are TGCGCCAGCAGTCAGCCCAGGGGGCCCTACTATGGCTACACCTTC. Protein: CASSQPRGPYYGYTF.

There are a few counts of this clone. This chain uses TRBV6-1 with TRBJ1-1; 7 bases are a match to TRBD1. Trimming cost V 5 bases and J 5 bases; bases outside gene matches: 5. Germline V gene lookup returns CDR1 MNHNS and CDR2 SASEGT. The CDR3 contains 13 residues. In nucleotides, the CDR3 is TGTGCCAGCAGTACCACAGGGGCGACTGAAGCTTTCTTT. It yields the protein CASSTTGATEAFF.

V gene TRBV2 combines with J gene TRBJ1-2; 10 bases fit TRBD1. V trimming: 8 bases; J trimming: 7 bases; junction bases outside the gene matches: 4. This CDR3 is 12 amino acids long. Germline CDR1 is SNHLY and CDR2 is FYNNEI. The CDR3 is CASGRDRGGYTF. The CDR3, as DNA: TGTGCCAGCGGCCGGGACAGGGGTGGCTACACCTTC.